What follows is one TCR beta chain and its context. The germline gene is not matched at one end of the junction; a read error may be the cause. This record belongs to a study of T cells after yellow fever vaccination. Study-wide context: The SMART-Seq v4 Ultra Low Input method served to prepare the low-cell-number fractions. General observations from the study: Reappearing after the booster were most of the clones from primary vaccination (roughly 96% CD4, 88% CD8). Detection of almost all vaccine-responding clonotypes in sorted memory subsets failed on day 0.

5'RACE template switching added a universal primer site and UMIs to TCR cDNA. TCRdb processed the 5' RACE reads anew with MiXCR; each CDR3 protein has one entry. The sample comprises 5,000 or so distinct CDR3 sequences, roughly 6% of which are singletons, and approximately 61% rests with the top ten. CDR1 DFQATT and CDR2 SNEGSKA come from the germline V gene (reference sequence). The CDR3 runs to 17 residues. The sample consisted of PBMCs, either bulk or a sorted T-cell subset (CD4+, CD8+, memory, or dextramer-sorted; not recorded which), taken about 2 weeks after the first yellow fever vaccination. This clonotype was sampled from a man aged 18 to 29 who received the YFV17D yellow fever vaccine. This chain connects TRBV20-1 to TRBJ2-1; the D gene could be TRBD1 or TRBD2 (5 bases each). This chain's CDR3 is CCARYGGGYLNYNEQFF. CDR3 nucleotides: TGCTGTGCTAGATATGGGGGTGGTTACCTAAACTATAATGAGCAGTTCTTC.